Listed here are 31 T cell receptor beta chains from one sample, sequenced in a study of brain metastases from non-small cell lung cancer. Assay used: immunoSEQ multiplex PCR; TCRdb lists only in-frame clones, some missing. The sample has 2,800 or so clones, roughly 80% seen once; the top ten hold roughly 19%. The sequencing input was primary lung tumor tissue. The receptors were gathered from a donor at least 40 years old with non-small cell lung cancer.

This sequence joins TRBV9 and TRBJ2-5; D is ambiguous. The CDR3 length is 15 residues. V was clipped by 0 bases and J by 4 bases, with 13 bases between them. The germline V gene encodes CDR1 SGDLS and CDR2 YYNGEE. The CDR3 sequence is CASSVGGSLRETQYF. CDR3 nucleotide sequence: TGTGCCAGCAGCGTAGGGGGAAGTCTTCGAGAGACCCAGTACTTC.

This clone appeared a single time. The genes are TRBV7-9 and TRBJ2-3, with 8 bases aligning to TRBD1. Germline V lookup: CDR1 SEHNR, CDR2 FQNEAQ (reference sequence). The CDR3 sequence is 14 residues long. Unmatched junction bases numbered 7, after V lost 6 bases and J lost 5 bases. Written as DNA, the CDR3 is TGTGCCAGCAGTCGTACAGGGGGAGAAGATACGCAGTATTTT. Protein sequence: CASSRTGGEDTQYF.

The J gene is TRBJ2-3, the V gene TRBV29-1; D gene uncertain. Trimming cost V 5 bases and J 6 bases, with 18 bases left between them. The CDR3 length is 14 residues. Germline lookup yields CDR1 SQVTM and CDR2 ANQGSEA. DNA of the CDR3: TGCAGCGTTTCTTGCCTGAGGAGTTCGGATACGCAGTATTTT. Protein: CSVSCLRSSDTQYF.

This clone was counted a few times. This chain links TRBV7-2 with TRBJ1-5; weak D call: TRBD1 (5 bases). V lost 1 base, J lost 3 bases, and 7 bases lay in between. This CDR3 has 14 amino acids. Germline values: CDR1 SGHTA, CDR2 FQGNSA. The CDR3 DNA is TGTGCCAGCAGCTTAGGGGGGTTCAATCAGCCCCAGCATTTT. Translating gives CASSLGGFNQPQHF.

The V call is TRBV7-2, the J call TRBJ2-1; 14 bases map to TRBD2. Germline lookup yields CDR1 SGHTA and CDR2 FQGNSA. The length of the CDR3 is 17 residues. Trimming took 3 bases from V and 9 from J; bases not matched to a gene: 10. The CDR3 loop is CASSLTTSGRGSGEQFF. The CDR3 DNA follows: TGTGCCAGCAGCTTGACGACTAGCGGGAGGGGATCGGGTGAGCAGTTCTTC.

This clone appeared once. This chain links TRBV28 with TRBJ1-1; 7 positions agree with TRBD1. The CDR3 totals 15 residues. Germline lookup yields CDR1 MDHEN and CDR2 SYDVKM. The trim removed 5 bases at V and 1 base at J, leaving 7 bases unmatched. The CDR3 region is CASSQTGISNTEAFF. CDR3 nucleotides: TGTGCCAGCAGTCAGACAGGGATTTCGAACACTGAAGCTTTCTTT. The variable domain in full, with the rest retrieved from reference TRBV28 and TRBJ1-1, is DVKVTQSSRYLVKRTGEKVFLECVQDMDHENMFWYRQDPGLGLRLIYFSYDVKMKEKGDIPEGYSVSREKKERFSLILESASTNQTSMYLCASSQTGISNTEAFFGQGTRLTVV.

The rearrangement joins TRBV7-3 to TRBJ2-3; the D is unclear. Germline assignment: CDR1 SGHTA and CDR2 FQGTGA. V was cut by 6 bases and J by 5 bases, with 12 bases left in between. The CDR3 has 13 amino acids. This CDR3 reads CASSSVAKDTQYF. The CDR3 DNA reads TGTGCCAGCAGTTCCGTCGCTAAAGATACGCAGTATTTT.

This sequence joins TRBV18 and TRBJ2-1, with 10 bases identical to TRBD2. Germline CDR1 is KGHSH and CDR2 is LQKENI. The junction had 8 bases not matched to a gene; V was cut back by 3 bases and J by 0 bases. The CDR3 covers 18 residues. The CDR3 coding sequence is TGTGCCAGCTCACCGAGGCTAGCGGGAGCGTTCTCCTACAATGAGCAGTTCTTC. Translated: CASSPRLAGAFSYNEQFF.

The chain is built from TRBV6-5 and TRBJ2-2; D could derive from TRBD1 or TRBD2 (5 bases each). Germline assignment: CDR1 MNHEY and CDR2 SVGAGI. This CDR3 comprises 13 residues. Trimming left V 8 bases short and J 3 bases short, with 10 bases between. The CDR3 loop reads CASEGSYTGELFF. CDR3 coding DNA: TGTGCCAGCGAGGGGAGTTACACCGGGGAGCTGTTTTTT.

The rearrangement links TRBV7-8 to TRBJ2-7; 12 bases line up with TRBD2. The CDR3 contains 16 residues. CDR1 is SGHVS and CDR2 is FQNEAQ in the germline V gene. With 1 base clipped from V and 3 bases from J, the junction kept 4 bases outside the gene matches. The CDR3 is CASSLGTSGVLYEQYF. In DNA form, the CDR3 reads TGTGCCAGCAGCTTAGGGACTAGCGGGGTGCTCTACGAGCAGTACTTC.

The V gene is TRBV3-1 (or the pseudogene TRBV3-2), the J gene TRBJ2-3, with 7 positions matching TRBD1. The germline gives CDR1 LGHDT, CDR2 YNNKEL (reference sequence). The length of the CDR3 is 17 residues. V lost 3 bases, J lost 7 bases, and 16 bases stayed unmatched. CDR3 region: CASSHPNNEDRPYTQYF. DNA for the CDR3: TGTGCCAGCAGCCACCCTAATAATGAGGACAGGCCTTATACGCAGTATTTT.

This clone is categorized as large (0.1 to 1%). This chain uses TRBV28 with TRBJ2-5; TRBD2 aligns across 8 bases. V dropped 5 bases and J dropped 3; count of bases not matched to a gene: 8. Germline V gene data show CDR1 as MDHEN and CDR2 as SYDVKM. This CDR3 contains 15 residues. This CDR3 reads CASSPNEAGEETQYF. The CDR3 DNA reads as TGTGCCAGCAGTCCCAATGAAGCGGGAGAAGAGACCCAGTACTTC. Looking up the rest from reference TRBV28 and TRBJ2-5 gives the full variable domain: DVKVTQSSRYLVKRTGEKVFLECVQDMDHENMFWYRQDPGLGLRLIYFSYDVKMKEKGDIPEGYSVSREKKERFSLILESASTNQTSMYLCASSPNEAGEETQYFGPGTRLLVL.

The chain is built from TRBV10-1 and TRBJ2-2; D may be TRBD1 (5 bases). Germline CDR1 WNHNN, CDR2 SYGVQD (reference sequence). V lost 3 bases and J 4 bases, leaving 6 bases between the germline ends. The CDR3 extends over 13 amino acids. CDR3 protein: CASSDRVTGELFF. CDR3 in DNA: TGCGCCAGCAGTGACAGGGTCACCGGGGAGCTGTTTTTT.

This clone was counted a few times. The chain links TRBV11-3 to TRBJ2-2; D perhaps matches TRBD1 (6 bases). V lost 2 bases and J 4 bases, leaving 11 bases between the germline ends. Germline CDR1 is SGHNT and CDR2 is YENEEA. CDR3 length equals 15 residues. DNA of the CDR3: TGTGCCAGCAGCTTACTTGGGGGCCCCACCGGGGAGCTGTTTTTT. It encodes CASSLLGGPTGELFF.

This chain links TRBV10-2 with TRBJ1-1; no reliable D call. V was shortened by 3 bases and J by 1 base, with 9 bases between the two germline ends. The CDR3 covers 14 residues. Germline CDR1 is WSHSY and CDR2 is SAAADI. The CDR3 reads CASSDDIANTEAFF. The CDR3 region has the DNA TGCGCCAGCAGTGATGACATCGCGAACACTGAAGCTTTCTTT.

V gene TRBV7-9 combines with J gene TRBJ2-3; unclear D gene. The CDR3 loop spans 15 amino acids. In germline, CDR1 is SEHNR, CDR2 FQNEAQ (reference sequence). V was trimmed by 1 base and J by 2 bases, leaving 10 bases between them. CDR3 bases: TGTGCCAGCAGCTTAGGGGTGGGATCCACAGATACGCAGTATTTT. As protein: CASSLGVGSTDTQYF.

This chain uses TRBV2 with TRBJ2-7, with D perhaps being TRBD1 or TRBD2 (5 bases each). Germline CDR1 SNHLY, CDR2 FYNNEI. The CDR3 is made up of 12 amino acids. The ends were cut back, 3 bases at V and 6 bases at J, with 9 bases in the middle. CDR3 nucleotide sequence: TGTGCCAGCAGTGACCCAGGGACCGAGCAGTACTTC. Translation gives CASSDPGTEQYF.

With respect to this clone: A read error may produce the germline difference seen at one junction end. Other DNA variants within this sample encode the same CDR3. CDR3 bases: TGTGCCAGCAGTTACTCTCGGGCAGGGAAGCTTAGCAATCAGCCCCAACATTTT. Amino acids: CASSYSRAGKLSNQPQHF. V is TRBV6-2 or TRBV6-3 and J is TRBJ1-5, with D possibly TRBD1 on 5 matching bases. The CDR3 runs 18 residues. The germline V gene has CDR1 MNHEY and CDR2 SVGEGT.

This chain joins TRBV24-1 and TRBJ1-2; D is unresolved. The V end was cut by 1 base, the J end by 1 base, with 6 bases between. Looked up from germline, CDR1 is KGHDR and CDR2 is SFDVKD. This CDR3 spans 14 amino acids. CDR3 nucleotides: TGTGCCACCAGTGATTTAGGGATTAACTATGGCTACACCTTC. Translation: CATSDLGINYGYTF.

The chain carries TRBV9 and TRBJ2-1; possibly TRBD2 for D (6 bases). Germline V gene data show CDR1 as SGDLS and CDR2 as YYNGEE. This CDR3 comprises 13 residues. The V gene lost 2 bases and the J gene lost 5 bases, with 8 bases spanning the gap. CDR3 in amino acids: CASSVAGNNEQFF. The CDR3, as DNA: TGTGCCAGCAGCGTGGCGGGGAACAATGAGCAGTTCTTC. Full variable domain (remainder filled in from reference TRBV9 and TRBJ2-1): DSGVTQTPKHLITATGQRVTLRCSPRSGDLSVYWYQQSLDQGLQFLIQYYNGEERAKGNILERFSAQQFPDLHSELNLSSLELGDSALYFCASSVAGNNEQFFGPGTRLTVL.

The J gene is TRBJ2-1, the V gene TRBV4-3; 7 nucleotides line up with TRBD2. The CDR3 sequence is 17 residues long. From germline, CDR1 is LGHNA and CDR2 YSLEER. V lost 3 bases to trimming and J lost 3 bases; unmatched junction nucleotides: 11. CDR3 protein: CASSHFREGAYYNEQFF. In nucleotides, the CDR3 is TGCGCCAGCAGCCATTTCAGGGAGGGTGCTTACTACAATGAGCAGTTCTTC.

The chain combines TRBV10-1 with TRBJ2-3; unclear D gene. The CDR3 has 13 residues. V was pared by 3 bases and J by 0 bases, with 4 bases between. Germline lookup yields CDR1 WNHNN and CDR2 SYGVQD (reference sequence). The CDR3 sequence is CASSDGSTDTQYF. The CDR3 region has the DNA TGCGCCAGCAGTGACGGAAGCACAGATACGCAGTATTTT.

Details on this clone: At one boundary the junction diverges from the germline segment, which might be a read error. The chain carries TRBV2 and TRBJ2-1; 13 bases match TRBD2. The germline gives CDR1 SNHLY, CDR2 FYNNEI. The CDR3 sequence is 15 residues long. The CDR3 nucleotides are TGTGCCAGCAGTAGACTAGCGGGAGGCCTCAATAAGCAGTTCTTC. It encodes CASSRLAGGLNKQFF.

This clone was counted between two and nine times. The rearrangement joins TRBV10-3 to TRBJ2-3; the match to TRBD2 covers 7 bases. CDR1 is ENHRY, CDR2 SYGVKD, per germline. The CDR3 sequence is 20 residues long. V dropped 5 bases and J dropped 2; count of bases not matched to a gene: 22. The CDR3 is CAISSNPGEGLARDTDTQYF. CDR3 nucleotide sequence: TGTGCCATCAGTTCTAATCCGGGGGAGGGGCTAGCACGGGACACAGATACGCAGTATTTT.

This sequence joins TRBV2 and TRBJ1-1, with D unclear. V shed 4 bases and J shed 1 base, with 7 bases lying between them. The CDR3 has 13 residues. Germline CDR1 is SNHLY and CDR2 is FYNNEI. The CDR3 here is CASSVYSNTEAFF. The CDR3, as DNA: TGTGCCAGCAGTGTTTACTCGAACACTGAAGCTTTCTTT.

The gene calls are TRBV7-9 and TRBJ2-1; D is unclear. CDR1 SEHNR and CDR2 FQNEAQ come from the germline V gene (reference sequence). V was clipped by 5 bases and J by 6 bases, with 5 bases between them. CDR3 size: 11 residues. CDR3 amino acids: CASSIVNEQFF. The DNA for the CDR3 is TGTGCCAGCAGCATAGTCAATGAGCAGTTCTTC.

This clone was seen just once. CDR3 coding DNA: TGTGCCAGCAGTTCGATGGGGATAGATACGCAGTATTTT. This sequence encodes CASSSMGIDTQYF. The genes are TRBV28 and TRBJ2-3; D gene uncertain. This CDR3 region has 13 residues. V shed 4 bases and J shed 5 bases, with 10 bases lying between them. CDR1 is MDHEN and CDR2 is SYDVKM in the germline V gene. Based on the CDR3 plus reference TRBV28 and TRBJ2-3, the full variable domain is DVKVTQSSRYLVKRTGEKVFLECVQDMDHENMFWYRQDPGLGLRLIYFSYDVKMKEKGDIPEGYSVSREKKERFSLILESASTNQTSMYLCASSSMGIDTQYFGPGTRLTVL.

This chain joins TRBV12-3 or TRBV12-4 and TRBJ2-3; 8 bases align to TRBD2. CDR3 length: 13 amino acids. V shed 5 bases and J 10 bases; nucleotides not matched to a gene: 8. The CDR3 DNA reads TGTGCCAGCAGTACCTGGACTAGCTTGTCGCAGTATTTT. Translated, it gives CASSTWTSLSQYF.

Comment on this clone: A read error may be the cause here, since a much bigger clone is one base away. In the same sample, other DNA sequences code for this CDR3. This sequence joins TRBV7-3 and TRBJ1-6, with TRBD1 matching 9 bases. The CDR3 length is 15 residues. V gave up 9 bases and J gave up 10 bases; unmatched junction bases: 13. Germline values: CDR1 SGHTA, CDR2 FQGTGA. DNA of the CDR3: TGTGCCAGTAGCCAAACAGGGGGCCAGGGGTCACCCCTCCACTTT. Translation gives CASSQTGGQGSPLHF.

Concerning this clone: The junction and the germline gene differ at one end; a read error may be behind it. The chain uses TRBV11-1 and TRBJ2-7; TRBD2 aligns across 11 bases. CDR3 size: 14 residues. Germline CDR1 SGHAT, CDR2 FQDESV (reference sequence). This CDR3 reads CASSLAGGINEQYF. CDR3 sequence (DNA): TGTGCCAGCAGCCTAGCGGGAGGTATAAACGAGCAGTACTTC.

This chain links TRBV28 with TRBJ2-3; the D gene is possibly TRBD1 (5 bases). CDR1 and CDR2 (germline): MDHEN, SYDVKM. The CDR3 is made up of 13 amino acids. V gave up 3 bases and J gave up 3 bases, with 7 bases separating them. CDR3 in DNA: TGTGCCAGCAGTTTTCAGGGAACAGATACGCAGTATTTT. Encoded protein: CASSFQGTDTQYF.